This TCR beta chain was found in a study of T cell clusters in autoimmune cytopenias. Findings and limits, study-wide: Primary autoimmune cytopenia patients seemingly lacked the physiological T cell clusters found in healthy donors.

One tube held mixed TRB-A and TRB-B primer pools for touch-down PCR. Using the multiplex PCR reads, TCRdb records one entry per CDR3 protein without DNA. The sample's table shows roughly 6,900 distinct CDR3 sequences. Remarks on this clonotype: Its antigen is currently unknown.

TRB amplification used around 260 ng of peripheral blood genomic DNA. This CDR3 spans 15 amino acids. These data were likewise used in another study, on T cell repertoires in aging, cancer and after chemotherapy. From that second work: Donors were grouped into six age bands spanning 30 or younger through 70 or older. Clear clonal overlap appeared across healthy donor samples taken over several months to years.

The receptor's source is a human donor in good health. The V call is TRBV12-3 or TRBV12-4, the J call TRBJ2-5; the D gene TCRdb calls, TRBD1, cannot be checked with no DNA. The sample comprised peripheral blood. CDR3 residues: CASRTGTGGTETQYF.